The next 18 T cell receptor beta chains were all read from a single sample in a study of OX40 agonist ivuxolimab in advanced cancers. Only in-frame clones appear in the TCRdb table, and some are missing; sequencing was by immunoSEQ multiplex PCR. The sample includes under 100,000 clones, more than 85% of them seen just once. Sequences were derived from CD4+ or CD8+ T cells sorted from blood, sampled in a trial of the OX40 agonist ivuxolimab. The receptor set was obtained from an adult with an advanced solid tumor such as melanoma, head and neck, liver or kidney cancer.

The DNA for the CDR3 is TGCGCCAGCAGCCAGACAGGGTCCAAGGACGAGCAGTACTTC. It is translated as CASSQTGSKDEQYF. The J gene is TRBJ2-7, the V gene TRBV5-1; 7 nucleotides agree with TRBD1. The V and J ends lost 4 bases and 5 bases, in that order; junction bases with no gene match: 9. The CDR3 length is 14 residues. The germline V gene encodes CDR1 SGHRS and CDR2 YFSETQ.

This chain uses TRBV6-6 with TRBJ2-5; D gene ambiguous. CDR1 is MNHNY, CDR2 SVGAGI, per germline (reference sequence). The CDR3 consists of 11 residues. V was trimmed by 6 bases and J by 7 bases, leaving 9 bases between them. CDR3: CASRTEGTQYF. For the CDR3, the DNA is TGTGCCAGCAGGACCGAAGGGACCCAGTACTTC.

The chain uses TRBV6-5 and TRBJ1-5, with a tentative D call TRBD1 (6 bases). The CDR3 runs to 16 residues. Trimming took 0 bases from V and 5 from J, leaving 14 bases between them. Germline V gene sequence: CDR1 MNHEY, CDR2 SVGAGI. In nucleotides, the CDR3 is TGTGCCAGCAGTTACTCGGCCGGGAGGGGGGATCAGCCCCAGCATTTT. This translates into CASSYSAGRGDQPQHF.

This chain links TRBV7-9 with TRBJ2-3; 10 bases map to TRBD2. The CDR3 extends over 15 amino acids. Germline V gene data show CDR1 as SEHNR and CDR2 as FQNEAQ (reference sequence). V lost 5 bases and J lost 1; bases outside the gene matches: 3. The CDR3 protein is CASSRGTSGTDTQYF. DNA of the CDR3: TGTGCCAGCAGCCGGGGGACTAGCGGCACAGATACGCAGTATTTT.

This chain links TRBV27 with TRBJ2-5; D is ambiguous. The V end was cut by 0 bases, the J end by 1 base, with 3 bases between. This CDR3 comprises 13 residues. The germline V gene encodes CDR1 MNHEY and CDR2 SMNVEV (reference sequence). The chain's CDR3 is CASSLSGQETQYF. The DNA for the CDR3 is TGTGCCAGCAGTTTATCAGGCCAAGAGACCCAGTACTTC.

The chain recombines TRBV7-2 with TRBJ2-7; D gene ambiguous. This CDR3 spans 13 amino acids. Germline loops: CDR1 SGHTA, CDR2 FQGNSA. V shed 7 bases and J shed 0 bases, with 10 bases lying between them. The DNA of the CDR3 is TGTGCCAGCAAAGTGGGCAACTCCTACGAGCAGTACTTC. The encoded protein is CASKVGNSYEQYF.

The chain has TRBV2 and TRBJ2-5; D tentatively reads TRBD1 or TRBD2 (5 bases each). The end of the DNA is better explained by TRBJ2-7, so the J call may be wrong. CDR1 and CDR2 from the germline V gene are SNHLY and FYNNEI. The CDR3 totals 13 residues. CDR3 sequence reads: CASGRGEPYEQYF. DNA for the CDR3: TGTGCCAGCGGTCGAGGGGAACCCTACGAGCAGTACTTC.

This chain joins TRBV13 and TRBJ1-1; a weak D match, TRBD1 (6 bases). This CDR3 is built from 16 residues. V lost 5 bases and J lost 6, with 22 bases in between. Germline V gene lookup returns CDR1 PRHDT and CDR2 FYEKMQ (reference sequence). This chain's CDR3 is CASSTRGQRIDPEAFF. The CDR3, as DNA: TGTGCCAGCAGCACCCGGGGACAACGTATTGACCCTGAAGCTTTCTTT.

The gene calls are TRBV6-1 and TRBJ1-4; no firm D call. The CDR3 spans 14 residues. Germline-derived CDR1 and CDR2 are MNHNS and SASEGT. V lost 3 bases, J lost 0 bases, and 5 bases lay in between. The CDR3 coding sequence is TGTGCCAGCAGTGAGTCTGCAACTAATGAAAAACTGTTTTTT. It yields the protein CASSESATNEKLFF.

The chain joins TRBV28 to TRBJ2-5; D possibly corresponds to TRBD2 (5 bases). CDR3 length equals 13 residues. The ends were cut back, 10 bases at V and 5 bases at J, with 17 bases in the middle. Germline V gene data show CDR1 as MDHEN and CDR2 as SYDVKM. This CDR3 is CATPPGGWETQYF. As DNA, the CDR3 is TGTGCCACCCCCCCGGGCGGGTGGGAGACCCAGTACTTC.

This chain links TRBV19 with TRBJ2-7, with 7 positions matching TRBD1. The CDR3 spans 14 residues. Germline trimming cut 5 bases from V and 2 bases from J; bases unmatched to any gene: 6. Germline V CDR1 and CDR2: LNHDA, SQIVND (reference sequence). This CDR3 is CASSYGQAAYEQYF. The CDR3 DNA is TGTGCCAGTAGTTACGGACAGGCAGCCTACGAGCAGTACTTC.

The CDR3 loop is CASSQGGQGGQPQHF. The CDR3 DNA reads TGTGCCAGCAGCCAAGGGGGACAGGGGGGTCAGCCCCAGCATTTT. The V gene is TRBV4-2, the J gene TRBJ1-5, with 11 nucleotides matching TRBD1. The V segment lost 1 base and the J segment 6 bases; nucleotides outside the gene matches: 2. The CDR3 is 15 amino acids. Per germline, CDR1 LGHNA and CDR2 YNFKEQ.

V and J are TRBV29-1 and TRBJ2-3, with 15 bases fitting TRBD2. Germline-derived CDR1 and CDR2 are SQVTM and ANQGSEA. Germline trimming cut 6 bases from V and 7 bases from J; bases unmatched to any gene: 2. This CDR3 region has 13 residues. CDR3 nucleotides: TGCAGCGTGGGACTAGCGGGAGGAAATACGCAGTATTTT. This codes for CSVGLAGGNTQYF.

For the CDR3, the DNA is TGCAGCGTTGACGGCAACAAAAACACCGGGGAGCTGTTTTTT. This codes for CSVDGNKNTGELFF. V is TRBV29-1 and J is TRBJ2-2, with no clear D. The length of the CDR3 is 14 residues. V lost 3 bases, J lost 2 bases, and 10 bases lay in between. Per the germline V gene, CDR1 is SQVTM and CDR2 is ANQGSEA.

The genes are TRBV9 and TRBJ2-2; D is possibly TRBD2 (6 bases). Between the trimmed V and J ends, which lost 0 bases and 2 bases, there was a span of 8 bases. Germline loops: CDR1 SGDLS, CDR2 YYNGEE. This CDR3 is 15 amino acids long. The CDR3 is CASSVGGANTGELFF. The CDR3 nucleotides read TGTGCCAGCAGCGTAGGCGGGGCCAACACCGGGGAGCTGTTTTTT.

This clone was detected once. The chain joins TRBV5-1 to TRBJ2-6, with 12 bases lining up with TRBD2. The J segment lost 0 bases and the V segment lost 0 bases, leaving 1 base of the junction unmatched. CDR1 and CDR2 (germline): SGHRS, YFSETQ. The CDR3 has 18 residues. Here the CDR3 DNA reads TGCGCCAGCAGCTTGGCGGGACTAGCGGGCTCTGGGGCCAACGTCCTGACTTTC. Protein product: CASSLAGLAGSGANVLTF.

J is TRBJ2-7 and V is TRBV5-6, with D possibly being TRBD2 (6 bases). The CDR3 length is 17 residues. The V gene lost 6 bases and the J gene lost 2 bases, with 24 bases spanning the gap. Per the germline V gene, CDR1 is SGHDT and CDR2 is YYEEEE. CDR3 nucleotides: TGTGCCAGCACCCTCCAGGGACTTTCTTTTAAAACCTACGAGCAGTACTTC. Translation gives CASTLQGLSFKTYEQYF.

This clone came up once. V usage is TRBV2 and J usage is TRBJ2-6; the D gene is possibly TRBD1 (6 bases). From germline, CDR1 is SNHLY and CDR2 FYNNEI. With 3 bases removed from V and 2 bases from J, the gap between germline ends came to 11 bases. The CDR3 extends over 16 amino acids. CDR3 in amino acids: CASSDRGNAGANVLTF. As DNA, the CDR3 is TGTGCCAGCAGTGACAGGGGAAATGCTGGGGCCAACGTCCTGACTTTC.